This T cell receptor beta chain was retrieved from a study of Graves' ophthalmopathy and Graves' hyperthyroidism. The CDR3 runs to 14 residues. Germline V lookup: CDR1 SGHKS, CDR2 YYEKEE (reference sequence). Investigators amplified TCR beta CDR3 regions from RNA transcripts. HTBI primers were used in a first-round RT-PCR, which preceded a second-round multiplex PCR. In TCRdb, the multiplex PCR reads were re-called with MiXCR into one record per CDR3 protein. The sample includes around 1.1 million distinct CDR3 sequences, 35% to 40% of them seen just once. Remarks on this clonotype: A much larger clone lies a single base off, so this may be a read error.

The sequenced material came from peripheral blood or thyroid tissue (not recorded which). The origin of this receptor is an adult man with Graves' hyperthyroidism. The V gene is TRBV5-5, the J gene TRBJ2-7, with 7 positions matching TRBD1. The DNA matches TRBJ2-1 better at its end, which makes the J call doubtful. CDR3 region: CASSPNGQVGEQFF. The CDR3 nucleotides are TGTGCCAGCAGCCCGAACGGACAGGTCGGCGAGCAGTTCTTC.